This is a list of T cell receptor beta chains from one sample in a study of blood T cell repertoires in COVID-19. Only in-frame clones appear in the TCRdb table, and some are missing; sequencing was by immunoSEQ multiplex PCR. Altogether 60,000 to 75,000 clones are present, around 80% being singletons, with the ten largest covering roughly 9.7%. The sequencing input was peripheral blood. These receptors were taken from a woman aged 80 or over with acute or convalescent COVID-19. Both conserved end residues are trimmed from each CDR3. The D gene is left open where the match is weak.

cdr3_aa j_call v_call d_call
SASVGRALYGYT TRBJ1-2 TRBV20-1 .
ASTGTGTYGYT TRBJ1-2 TRBV11-2 TRBD1
ATSPRGGPYEQY TRBJ2-7 TRBV15 .
SASDEGGEGTEAF TRBJ1-1 TRBV20-1 TRBD1
ASSLGQGIQPQH TRBJ1-5 TRBV5-1 TRBD1
ATSREGRGFGTEAF TRBJ1-1 TRBV15 .
ASSFSGFEKLF TRBJ1-4 TRBV27 .
ASRRRGEETQY TRBJ2-5 TRBV7-2 .
ASSLRLGELNVLT TRBJ2-6 TRBV7-2 .
AWSPTIAASTDTQY TRBJ2-3 TRBV30 .
ASRSLNTEAF TRBJ1-1 TRBV12-3/TRBV12-4 .
ASSVGQSFSGNTIY TRBJ1-3 TRBV9 .
ASMASAGDTQY TRBJ2-3 TRBV10-2 .
ASSSSLDNWETQY TRBJ2-5 TRBV11-2 .
ASNRGTVNTEAF TRBJ1-1 TRBV7-9 .
ASDRDRENTEAF TRBJ1-1 TRBV6-5 TRBD1
ASSPPGQGFGELF TRBJ2-2 TRBV7-8 TRBD1
ASSLDRGKETQY TRBJ2-5 TRBV18 TRBD1
ASSHSTGYQPQH TRBJ1-5 TRBV3-1/TRBV3-2 .
AWSRDSRQETQY TRBJ2-5 TRBV30 TRBD1
ATSGRANTGELF TRBJ2-2 TRBV24-1 .
ASRLIEHGNTEAF TRBJ1-1 TRBV19 .
ASSLASGGAADTQY TRBJ2-3 TRBV5-4 TRBD2
ATSSTLTGLHYGYT TRBJ1-2 TRBV15 TRBD1
SGRQGGTEAF TRBJ1-1 TRBV29-1 TRBD1
AWSVEGGTQY TRBJ2-5 TRBV30 .
ASSVLAGDTGELF TRBJ2-2 TRBV2 TRBD2
ASLTAGANVLT TRBJ2-6 TRBV12-3/TRBV12-4 .
ASSSGPGEAYGYT TRBJ1-2 TRBV7-3 .
ASSPPTGTRETQY TRBJ2-5 TRBV7-8 .
AWAPLGQGESGNTIY TRBJ1-3 TRBV30 TRBD1
ASSPGLAGPPGNEQF TRBJ2-1 TRBV4-1 TRBD2
ASSHSGINIQY TRBJ2-4 TRBV4-1 TRBD2
ASSYGSPNQPQH TRBJ1-5 TRBV6-2/TRBV6-3 .
AIGDFIYGYT TRBJ1-2 TRBV6-6 .
ASSQNSYEQY TRBJ2-7 TRBV4-1 .
ASRTSGGETQY TRBJ2-5 TRBV10-2 TRBD2
ATVAYGGGTQY TRBJ2-3 TRBV6-5 .